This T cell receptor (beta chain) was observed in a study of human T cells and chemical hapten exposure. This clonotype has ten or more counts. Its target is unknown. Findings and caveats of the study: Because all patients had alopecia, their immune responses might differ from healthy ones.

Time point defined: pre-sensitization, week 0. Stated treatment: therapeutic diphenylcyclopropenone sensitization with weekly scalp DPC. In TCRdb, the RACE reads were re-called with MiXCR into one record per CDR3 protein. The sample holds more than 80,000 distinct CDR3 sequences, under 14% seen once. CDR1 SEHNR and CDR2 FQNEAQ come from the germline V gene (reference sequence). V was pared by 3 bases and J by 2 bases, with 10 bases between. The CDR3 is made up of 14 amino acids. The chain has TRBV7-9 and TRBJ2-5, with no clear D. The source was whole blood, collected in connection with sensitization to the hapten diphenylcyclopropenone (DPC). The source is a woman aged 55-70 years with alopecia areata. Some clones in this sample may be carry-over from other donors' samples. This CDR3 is CASSLVVGQETQYF. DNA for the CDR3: TGTGCCAGCAGCTTGGTCGTCGGTCAAGAGACCCAGTACTTC.